The present entry profiles one TCR beta chain with its context. CDR3 length: 15 residues. The germline V gene encodes CDR1 MNHEY and CDR2 SVGAGI. Trimming removed 6 bases at V and 3 bases at J, with 18 bases between. Source study methods: Cell counts per sample came from amplifying reference gene primers. Profiled with immunoSEQ multiplex PCR; TCRdb holds only in-frame clones, not every one. D and trimming were read from the DNA, whereas the V and J calls and clone size are those reported in that table. This sample has over 150,000 clones, with about 86% found just once. This entry comes from a study of blood T cell repertoires in COVID-19. Study summary: COVID-19 samples, acute and convalescent, were from the United States, Italy and Spain.

The sample taken for sequencing was peripheral blood. The chain uses TRBV6-5 and TRBJ2-7, with D perhaps matching TRBD2 (6 bases). The origin of this receptor is a man aged 45-60 years with active or convalescent COVID-19. The CDR3 reads CASSNPGAGGYEQYF. Here the CDR3 DNA reads TGTGCCAGCAGCAACCCAGGCGCCGGGGGCTACGAGCAGTACTTC.